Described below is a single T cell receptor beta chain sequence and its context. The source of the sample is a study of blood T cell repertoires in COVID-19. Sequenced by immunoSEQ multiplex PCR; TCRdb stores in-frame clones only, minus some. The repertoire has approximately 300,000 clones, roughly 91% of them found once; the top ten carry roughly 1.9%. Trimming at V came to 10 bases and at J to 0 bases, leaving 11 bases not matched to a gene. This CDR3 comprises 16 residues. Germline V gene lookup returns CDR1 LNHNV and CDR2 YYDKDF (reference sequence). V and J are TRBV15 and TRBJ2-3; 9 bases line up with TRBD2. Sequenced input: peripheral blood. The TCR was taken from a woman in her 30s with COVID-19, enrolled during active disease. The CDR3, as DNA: TGTGCCAAAGGACGGCGGGCGGGGGGGAGCACAGATACGCAGTATTTT. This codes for CAKGRRAGGSTDTQYF.